This T cell receptor beta chain was profiled in a study of control samples from healthy donors and cancer patients. TCRdb keeps only in-frame clones here, not all; method: immunoSEQ multiplex PCR. The sample has about 160,000 clones; just under 95% are singletons. The germline V gene has CDR1 MNHEY and CDR2 SVGAGI. This CDR3 comprises 15 residues. Deletions cut 0 bases from V and 0 bases from J, with 6 bases between. Sequenced input: blood. The chain couples TRBV6-5 to TRBJ1-3; the D is unclear. The sequence derives from a woman aged 40-49 years in good health. The chain's CDR3 is CASSYSDDSGNTIYF. For the CDR3, the DNA is TGTGCCAGCAGTTACTCAGACGACTCTGGAAACACCATATATTTT.